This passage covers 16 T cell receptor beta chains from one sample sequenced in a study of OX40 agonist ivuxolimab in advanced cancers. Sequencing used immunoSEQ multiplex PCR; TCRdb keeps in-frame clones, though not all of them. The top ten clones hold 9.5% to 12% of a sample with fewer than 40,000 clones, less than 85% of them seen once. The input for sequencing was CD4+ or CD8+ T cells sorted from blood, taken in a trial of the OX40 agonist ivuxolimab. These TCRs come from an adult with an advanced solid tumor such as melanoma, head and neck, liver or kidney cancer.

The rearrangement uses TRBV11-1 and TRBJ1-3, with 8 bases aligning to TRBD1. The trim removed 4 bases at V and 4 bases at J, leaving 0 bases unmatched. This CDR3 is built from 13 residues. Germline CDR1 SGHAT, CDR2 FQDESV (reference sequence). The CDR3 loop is CASSWDRGNTIYF. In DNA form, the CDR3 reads TGTGCCAGCAGCTGGGACAGGGGAAACACCATATATTTT.

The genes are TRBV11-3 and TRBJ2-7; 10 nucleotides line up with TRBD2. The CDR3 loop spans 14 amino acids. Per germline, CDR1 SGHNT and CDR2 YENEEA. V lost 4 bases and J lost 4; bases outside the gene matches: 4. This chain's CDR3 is CASSSSGGAYEQYF. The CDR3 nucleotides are TGTGCCAGCAGCTCTAGCGGGGGAGCATACGAGCAGTACTTC.

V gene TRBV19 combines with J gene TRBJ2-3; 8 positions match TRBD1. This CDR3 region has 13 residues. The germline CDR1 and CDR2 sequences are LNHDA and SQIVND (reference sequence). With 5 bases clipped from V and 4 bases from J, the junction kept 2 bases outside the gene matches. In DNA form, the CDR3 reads TGTGCCAGTAGTCGACAGGGGCCAGATACGCAGTATTTT. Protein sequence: CASSRQGPDTQYF.

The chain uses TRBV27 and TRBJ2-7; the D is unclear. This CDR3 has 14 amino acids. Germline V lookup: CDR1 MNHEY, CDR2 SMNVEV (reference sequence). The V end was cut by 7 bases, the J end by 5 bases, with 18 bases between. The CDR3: CASKSVGVQHEQYF. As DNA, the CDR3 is TGTGCCAGCAAGTCCGTGGGTGTGCAACACGAGCAGTACTTC.

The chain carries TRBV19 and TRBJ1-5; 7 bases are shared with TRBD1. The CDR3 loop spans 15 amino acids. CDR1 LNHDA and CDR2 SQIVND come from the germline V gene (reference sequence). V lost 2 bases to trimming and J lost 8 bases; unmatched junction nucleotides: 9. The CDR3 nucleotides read TGTGCCAGTAGTATAATCACAGGGGTCGCGGAGCCCCAGCATTTT. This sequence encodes CASSIITGVAEPQHF. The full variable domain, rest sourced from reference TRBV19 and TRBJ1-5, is DGGITQSPKYLFRKEGQNVTLSCEQNLNHDAMYWYRQDPGQGLRLIYYSQIVNDFQKGDIAEGYSVSREKKESFPLTVTSAQKNPTAFYLCASSIITGVAEPQHFGDGTRLSIL.

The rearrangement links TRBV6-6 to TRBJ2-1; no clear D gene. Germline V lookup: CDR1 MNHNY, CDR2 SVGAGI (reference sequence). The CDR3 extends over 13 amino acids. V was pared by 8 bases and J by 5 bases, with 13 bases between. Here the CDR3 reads CASGMGGNNEQFF. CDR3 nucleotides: TGTGCCAGCGGGATGGGTGGGAACAATGAGCAGTTCTTC.

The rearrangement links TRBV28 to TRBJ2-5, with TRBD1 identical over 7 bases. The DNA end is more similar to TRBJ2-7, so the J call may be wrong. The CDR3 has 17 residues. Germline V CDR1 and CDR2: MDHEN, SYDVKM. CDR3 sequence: CASSSFFGQESSYEQYF. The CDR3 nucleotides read TGTGCCAGCAGCTCTTTTTTTGGACAGGAATCCTCCTACGAGCAGTACTTC.

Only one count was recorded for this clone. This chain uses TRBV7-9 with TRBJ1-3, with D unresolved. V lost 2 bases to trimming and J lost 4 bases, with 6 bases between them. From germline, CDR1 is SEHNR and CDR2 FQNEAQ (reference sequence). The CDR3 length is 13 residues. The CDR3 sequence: CASSLSQGNTIYF. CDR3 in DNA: TGTGCCAGCAGCTTATCACAAGGAAACACCATATATTTT.

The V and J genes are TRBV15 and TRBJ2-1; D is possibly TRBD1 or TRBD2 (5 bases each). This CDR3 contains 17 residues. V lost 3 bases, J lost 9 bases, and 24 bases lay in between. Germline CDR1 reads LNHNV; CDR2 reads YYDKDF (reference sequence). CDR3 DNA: TGTGCCACCAGCAGCCGATCCGTCGAGGGACGGCGCAGTGAGCAGTTCTTC. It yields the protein CATSSRSVEGRRSEQFF.

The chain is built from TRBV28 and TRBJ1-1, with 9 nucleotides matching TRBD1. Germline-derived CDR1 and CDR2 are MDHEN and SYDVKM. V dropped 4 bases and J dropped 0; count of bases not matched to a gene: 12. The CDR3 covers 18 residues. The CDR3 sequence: CASSSNRGLVIMNTEAFF. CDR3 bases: TGTGCCAGCAGTTCAAACAGGGGGCTGGTGATTATGAACACTGAAGCTTTCTTT.

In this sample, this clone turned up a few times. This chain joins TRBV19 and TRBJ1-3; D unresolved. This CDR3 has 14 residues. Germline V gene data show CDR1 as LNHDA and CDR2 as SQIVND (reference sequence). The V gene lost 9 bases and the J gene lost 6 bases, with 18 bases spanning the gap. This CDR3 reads CASTGRHGVNTIYF. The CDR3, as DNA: TGTGCCAGCACCGGACGGCACGGCGTAAACACCATATATTTT.

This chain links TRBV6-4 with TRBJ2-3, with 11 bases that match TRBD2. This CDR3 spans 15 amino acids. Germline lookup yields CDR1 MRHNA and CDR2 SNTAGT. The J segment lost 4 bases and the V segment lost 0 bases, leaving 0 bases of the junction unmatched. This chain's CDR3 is CASSDSSGGADTQYF. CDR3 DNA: TGTGCCAGCAGTGACTCTAGCGGGGGGGCAGATACGCAGTATTTT.

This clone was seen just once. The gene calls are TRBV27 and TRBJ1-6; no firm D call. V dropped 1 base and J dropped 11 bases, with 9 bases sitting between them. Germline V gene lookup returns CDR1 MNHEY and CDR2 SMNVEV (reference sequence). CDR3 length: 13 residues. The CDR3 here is CASSLFGFAPLHF. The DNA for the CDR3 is TGTGCCAGCAGTTTATTCGGGTTCGCACCCCTCCACTTT.

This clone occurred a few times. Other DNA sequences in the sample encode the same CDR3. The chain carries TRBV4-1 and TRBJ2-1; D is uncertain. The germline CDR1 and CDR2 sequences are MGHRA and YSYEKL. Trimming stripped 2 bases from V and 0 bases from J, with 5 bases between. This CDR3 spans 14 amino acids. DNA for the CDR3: TGCGCCAGCAGCCAACGGGTCTCCTACAATGAGCAGTTCTTC. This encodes CASSQRVSYNEQFF.

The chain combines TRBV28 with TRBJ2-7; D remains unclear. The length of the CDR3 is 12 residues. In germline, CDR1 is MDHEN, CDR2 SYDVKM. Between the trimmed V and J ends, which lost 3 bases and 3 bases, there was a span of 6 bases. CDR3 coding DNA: TGTGCCAGCAGTTTGGGCTACTACGAGCAGTACTTC. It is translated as CASSLGYYEQYF. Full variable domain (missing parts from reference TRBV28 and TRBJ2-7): DVKVTQSSRYLVKRTGEKVFLECVQDMDHENMFWYRQDPGLGLRLIYFSYDVKMKEKGDIPEGYSVSREKKERFSLILESASTNQTSMYLCASSLGYYEQYFGPGTRLTVT.

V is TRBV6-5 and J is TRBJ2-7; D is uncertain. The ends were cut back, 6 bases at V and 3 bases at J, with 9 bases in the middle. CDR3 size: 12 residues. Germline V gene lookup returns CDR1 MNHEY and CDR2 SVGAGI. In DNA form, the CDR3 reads TGTGCCAGCAGATACCAGGACTACGAGCAGTACTTC. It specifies CASRYQDYEQYF.